A single sample is the source of the 6 T cell receptor beta chains below, sequenced in a study of T cells in Graves' hyperthyroidism and ophthalmopathy. Amplification yielded TCR beta CDR3 regions, with RNA transcripts as the source. Primed by the HTBI set, a first-round RT-PCR was run on the TCR CDR3. From the multiplex PCR reads, TCRdb called clonotypes with MiXCR, one entry per CDR3 protein. This sample has 550,000 to 800,000 distinct CDR3 sequences, with over 15% found just once. The sample comprised blood. The origin of the receptors is a young man with Graves' hyperthyroidism.

The chain joins TRBV6-1 to TRBJ1-3; D is unclear. Germline CDR1 and CDR2: MNHNS and SASEGT. This CDR3 comprises 14 residues. V was pared by 4 bases and J by 4 bases, with 11 bases between. The CDR3: CASSARFRGNTIYF. The DNA for the CDR3 is TGTGCCAGCAGTGCGAGATTCCGAGGAAACACCATATATTTT.

The chain is built from TRBV18 and TRBJ2-1, with D perhaps assigned TRBD1 or TRBD2 (5 bases each). The CDR3 runs 17 residues. Between the trimmed V and J ends, which lost 2 bases and 2 bases, there was a span of 16 bases. From germline, CDR1 is KGHSH and CDR2 LQKENI. The DNA of the CDR3 is TGTGCCAGCTCACCATCGGCTGGGGGATTAGCCTACAATGAGCAGTTCTTC. It translates to CASSPSAGGLAYNEQFF.

This clonotype was observed a handful of times. Given a much more abundant clone one base away, this may be a read error. The chain employs TRBV28 and TRBJ2-3; TRBD1 or TRBD2 may be the D gene (7 bases each). The ends were cut back, 11 bases at V and 3 bases at J, with 18 bases in the middle. The length of the CDR3 is 14 residues. Germline V gene lookup returns CDR1 MDHEN and CDR2 SYDVKM. Written as DNA, the CDR3 is TGTGCCGGAAAGGCAGGGGGGGGTACAGATACGCAGTATTTT. Translation: CAGKAGGGTDTQYF. The complete variable domain, with remaining parts taken from reference TRBV28 and TRBJ2-3, reads DVKVTQSSRYLVKRTGEKVFLECVQDMDHENMFWYRQDPGLGLRLIYFSYDVKMKEKGDIPEGYSVSREKKERFSLILESASTNQTSMYLCAGKAGGGTDTQYFGPGTRLTVL.

Ten or more counts support this clonotype. The chain has TRBV28 and TRBJ1-5; no definite D call. This CDR3 spans 16 amino acids. Germline V gene lookup returns CDR1 MDHEN and CDR2 SYDVKM. V lost 4 bases to trimming and J lost 4 bases, with 17 bases between them. The CDR3 is CASSSLTDPLNQPQHF. CDR3 nucleotides: TGTGCCAGCAGTTCCCTGACGGACCCGCTGAATCAGCCCCAGCATTTT.

At least ten counts were recorded for this clonotype. The chain has TRBV5-1 and TRBJ2-3, with D hard to call. Between the trimmed V and J ends, which lost 2 bases and 1 base, there was a span of 8 bases. This CDR3 has 14 residues. Per germline, CDR1 SGHRS and CDR2 YFSETQ. The CDR3 here is CASSFNLGTDTQYF. The CDR3 DNA is TGCGCCAGCAGCTTCAATCTGGGCACAGATACGCAGTATTTT.

Points on this clonotype: One base away lies a much larger clone, so this may be a sequencing read error. The chain couples TRBV7-6 to TRBJ1-1; D is possibly TRBD1 (5 bases). Germline loops: CDR1 SGHVS, CDR2 FNYEAQ. This CDR3 region has 14 residues. CDR3: CVSSSGLRAGEAFF. The CDR3 nucleotides read TGTGTCAGCAGCTCCGGACTCAGGGCTGGTGAAGCTTTCTTT.